This TCR beta chain was sequenced during a study of T cell responses to AZD1222 COVID-19 vaccine. Clones were read by immunoSEQ multiplex PCR, and TCRdb kept only the in-frame ones, dropping some. Among roughly 100,000 clones listed, 93% were seen once. This CDR3 contains 10 residues. The sequencing used peripheral blood, collected on day 0 of AZD1222 vaccination. The TCR originated in an adult in good health. The chain combines TRBV12-2 with TRBJ2-7; TRBD2, the table's D call, was not compared with the DNA. TRBV12-2 is annotated as a pseudogene. CDR3 region: CASLGYEQYF. CDR3 bases: TGTGCAAGTCTCGGCTACGAGCAGTACTTC.